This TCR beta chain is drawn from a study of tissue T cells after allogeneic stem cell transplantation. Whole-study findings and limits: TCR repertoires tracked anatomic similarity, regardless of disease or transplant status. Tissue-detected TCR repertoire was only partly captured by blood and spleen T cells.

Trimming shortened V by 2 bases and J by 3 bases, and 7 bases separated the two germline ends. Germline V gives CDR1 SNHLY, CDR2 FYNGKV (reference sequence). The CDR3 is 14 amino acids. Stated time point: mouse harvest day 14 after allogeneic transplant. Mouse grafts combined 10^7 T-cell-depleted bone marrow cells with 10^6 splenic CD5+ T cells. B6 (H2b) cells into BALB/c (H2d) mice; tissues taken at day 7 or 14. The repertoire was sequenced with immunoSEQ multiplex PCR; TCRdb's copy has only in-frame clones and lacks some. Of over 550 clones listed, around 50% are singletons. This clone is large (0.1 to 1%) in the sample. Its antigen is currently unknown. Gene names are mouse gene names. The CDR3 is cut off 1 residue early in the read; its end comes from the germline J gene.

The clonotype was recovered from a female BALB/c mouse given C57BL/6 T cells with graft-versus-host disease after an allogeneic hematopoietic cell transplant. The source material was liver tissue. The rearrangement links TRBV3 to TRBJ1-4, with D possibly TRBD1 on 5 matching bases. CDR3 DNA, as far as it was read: TGTGCCAGCAGCTTATGGACACCCAACGAAAGATTATTT. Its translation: CASSLWTPNERLF. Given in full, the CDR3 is CASSLWTPNERLFF.